The clone carrying this TCR beta chain was seen many times. As yet, its antigen is unknown. During its preparation, the TCRbeta library received unique molecular identifiers. TCRdb re-derived calls from the PCR reads in MiXCR, one entry per CDR3 protein. There are about 110,000 distinct CDR3 sequences in the sample; about a tenth occur only once, and around 35% lies in the top ten. This specimen comes from a study of T-cell reconstitution after alpha-beta-depleted transplantation in children. Trimming left V 5 bases short and J 3 bases short, with 10 bases between. CDR3 size: 14 residues. The V gene's germline CDR1 is SGHVS and CDR2 FQNEAQ. General study results and limits: T cells produced anew were the main source of T-cell counts and diversity one year after transplant. As was reported, about two months after transplant, alpha-beta T cells came from several hundred expanded graft clones.

The chain employs TRBV7-8 and TRBJ1-4; D is uncertain. The sequence came from a boy younger than 10 with acute lymphoblastic leukemia, due to receive a stem cell transplant. The material was PBMCs, obtained before TCRalphabeta/CD19-depleted stem cell transplant. The CDR3 DNA follows: TGTGCCAGCAGCGTCCGGGCGGCTAATGAAAAACTGTTTTTT. This sequence encodes CASSVRAANEKLFF. Full variable domain (rest looked up from reference TRBV7-8 and TRBJ1-4): GAGVSQSPRYKVAKRGQDVALRCDPISGHVSLFWYQQALGQGPEFLTYFQNEAQLDKSGLPSDRFFAERPEGSVSTLKIQRTQQEDSAVYLCASSVRAANEKLFFGSGTQLSVL.